This T cell receptor beta chain was documented in a study of blood T cell repertoires in COVID-19. Authors' analysis steps: Amplified reference gene primers provided the basis for estimating nucleated cell counts. Assay: immunoSEQ multiplex PCR; the TCRdb copy retains only in-frame clones and omits some. D and trimming come from the DNA, and the V and J calls and clone size come from that table. Among 250,000 to 300,000 clones listed, approximately 80% were seen once. The sequencing input was peripheral blood. This TCR was sampled from a man aged 55 to 69 with acute or convalescent COVID-19.

The CDR3 region has the DNA TGTGCCAGCAGTTACTCGCAGGGGGCATTCGAGCAGTACTTC. This gives the protein CASSYSQGAFEQYF. This rearrangement joins TRBV6-6 to TRBJ2-7; 8 nucleotides agree with TRBD1. After removal of 0 bases from V and 6 bases from J, the junction contained 4 bases not matched to a gene. The CDR3 totals 14 residues. Germline V CDR1 and CDR2: MNHNY, SVGAGI (reference sequence).